This TCR beta chain is from a study of metastatic and nonmetastatic thyroid tumors (dated by TCRdb to the early 2020s). Some background on the complete study: The researchers compared repertoires between peripheral blood samples and tumor or nodule tissue samples from patients with malignant or benign thyroid disease.

From the cysteine up to the phenylalanine, the CDR3 has a length of 16 residues. The only DNA kept is the CDR3, 48 bases in frame from the first base. After removal of 0 bases from V and 5 bases from J, the junction retains 9 bases not matched to a gene. Via the germline V gene (reference sequence), CDR1 is LGHDT and CDR2 YNNKEL. This clone was seen ten or more times. Which antigen it targets is not known. No base quality information exists; no much larger clone differs at one position. The study at large found these results: In both blood and tumor samples, malignant tumors were reported to have significantly higher TCR beta diversity than benign nodules.

No patient had received any treatment before thyroid surgery. Patient clinical samples collected from the early 2010s to the late 2010s were retrospectively analysed using T-cell receptor beta sequencing. The library was made by PCR. These reads were obtained on an Illumina HiSeq 4000. High-throughput sequencing was used to profile the CDR3 region of the TCR beta-chain in every patient. In the source study's methods: The researchers built a classifier to tell apart papillary thyroid cancer patients with distant metastasis, based on CDR3 differences among clinicopathological groups. The Shannon index was used to assess repertoire diversity, and the Morisita-Horn index was used to assess tumor-blood repertoire similarity. TCRdb trimmed public reads at Q25 via fastp, called clones via MiXCR and kept in-frame beta chains. V and J calls and clone size were set by TCRdb, not the authors. The sample contains approximately 23,000 clones, around 23% of them found a single time. The top ten clonotypes cover 70% to 75% of the sample.

The chain couples TRBV3-1 to TRBJ1-2; 7 central bases correspond to TRBD1. What was sequenced was blood. This TCR was sampled from a male donor with papillary thyroid cancer or a benign thyroid nodule (not recorded which). Some clones in this sample may be carry-over from other donors' samples. The CDR3 region: CASSQDAGDSLYGYTF. The base sequence is TGTGCCAGCAGCCAAGATGCCGGGGACAGTTTATATGGCTACACCTTC.